The clone carrying this T cell receptor beta chain was counted ten times or more. Its specificity is not known. Between the trimmed V and J ends, which lost 4 bases and 0 bases, there was a span of 23 bases. The CDR3 has 19 residues. Germline CDR1 reads SGHAT; CDR2 reads FQNNGV. The sample comes from a study of T cells in Graves' hyperthyroidism and ophthalmopathy. The source material, RNA transcripts, was used to amplify TCR beta CDR3 regions. HTBI primers were employed in a first-round RT-PCR of the TCR CDR3. TCRdb independently ran MiXCR on the multiplex PCR reads; one entry per CDR3 protein. The top ten hold over 7.5% of the sample, which has more than 600,000 distinct CDR3 sequences, about 15% seen once. Overall study findings and caveats: Blood also contained most expanded thyroid clonotypes above 0.001. Model-based prediction identified ophthalmopathy a median approximately 6.2 months prior to its onset.

The chain links TRBV11-2 to TRBJ2-3; D tentatively reads TRBD1 or TRBD2 (6 bases each). The sample consisted of blood. The sequence was obtained from a man younger than 30 with Graves' hyperthyroidism. CDR3 sequence (DNA): TGTGCCAGCAGCTCCCACCCTGGGGCCGGGGGCACGAGCACAGATACGCAGTATTTT. Protein: CASSSHPGAGGTSTDTQYF. The full variable domain, with the rest looked up from reference TRBV11-2 and TRBJ2-3, is EAGVAQSPRYKIIEKRQSVAFWCNPISGHATLYWYQQILGQGPKLLIQFQNNGVVDDSQLPKDRFSAERLKGVDSTLKIQPAKLEDSAVYLCASSSHPGAGGTSTDTQYFGPGTRLTVL.